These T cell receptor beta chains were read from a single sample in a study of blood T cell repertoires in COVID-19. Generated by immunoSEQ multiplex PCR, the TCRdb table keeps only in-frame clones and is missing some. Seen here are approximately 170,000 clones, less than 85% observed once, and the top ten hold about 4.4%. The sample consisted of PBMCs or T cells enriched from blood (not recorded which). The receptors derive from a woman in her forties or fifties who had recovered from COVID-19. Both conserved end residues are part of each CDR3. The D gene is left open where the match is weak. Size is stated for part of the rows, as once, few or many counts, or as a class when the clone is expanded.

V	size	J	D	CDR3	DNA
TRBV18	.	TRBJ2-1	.	CASSPEGAYNEQFF	TGTGCCAGCTCACCAGAGGGAGCCTACAATGAGCAGTTCTTC
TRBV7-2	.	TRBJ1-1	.	CASSSGAAGTEAFF	TGTGCCAGCAGCTCAGGGGCGGCGGGCACTGAAGCTTTCTTT
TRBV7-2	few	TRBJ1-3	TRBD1	CASSAGQAHSGNTIYF	TGTGCCAGCAGCGCTGGACAGGCCCACTCTGGAAACACCATATATTTT
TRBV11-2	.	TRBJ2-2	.	CASSLRGSAGELFF	TGTGCCAGCAGCTTACGAGGAAGTGCCGGGGAGCTGTTTTTT
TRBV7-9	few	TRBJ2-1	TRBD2	CASSSGLAGGGEEQFF	TGTGCCAGCAGCTCCGGACTAGCGGGAGGCGGGGAGGAGCAGTTCTTC
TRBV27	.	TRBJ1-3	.	CASASMKGGSGNTIYF	TGTGCCAGCGCCTCTATGAAAGGGGGTTCTGGAAACACCATATATTTT
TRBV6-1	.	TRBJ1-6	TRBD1	CASSEARQGGGSPLHF	TGTGCCAGCAGTGAAGCTCGGCAGGGGGGAGGTTCACCCCTCCACTTT
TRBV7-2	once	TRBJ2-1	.	CASSTTGLGGDEQFF	TGTGCCAGCAGCACGACGGGACTAGGGGGCGATGAGCAGTTCTTC
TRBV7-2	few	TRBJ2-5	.	CASSLAGAGRQETQYF	TGTGCCAGCAGCTTAGCAGGCGCGGGGAGGCAAGAGACCCAGTACTTC
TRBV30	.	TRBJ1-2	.	CAWSFSAGGYTF	TGTGCCTGGAGTTTTTCAGCGGGCGGCTACACCTTC
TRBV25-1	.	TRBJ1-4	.	CASSLGQSTNEKLFF	TGTGCCAGCAGTCTCGGACAGTCAACTAATGAAAAACTGTTTTTT
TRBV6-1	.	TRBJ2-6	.	CASSEQGLTGANVLTF	TGTGCCAGCAGTGAACAGGGTCTGACTGGGGCCAACGTCCTGACTTTC
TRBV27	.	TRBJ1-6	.	CASSLWGAGYNSPLHF	TGTGCCAGCAGTTTATGGGGAGCGGGATATAATTCACCCCTCCACTTT
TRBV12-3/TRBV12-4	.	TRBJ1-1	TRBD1	CASSFRGGTEAFF	TGTGCCAGCAGTTTTAGAGGGGGCACGGAAGCTTTCTTT
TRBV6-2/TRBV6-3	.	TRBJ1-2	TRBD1	CASSYVSGQGYGYTF	TGTGCCAGCAGTTACGTTTCGGGACAGGGCTATGGCTACACCTTC
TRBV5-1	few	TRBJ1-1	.	CASSLGGGNPGTEAFF	TGCGCCAGCAGCTTGGGGGGCGGCAACCCTGGCACTGAAGCTTTCTTT
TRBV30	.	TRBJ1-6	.	CAWSENSFISPLHF	TGTGCCTGGAGTGAGAACAGCTTCATTTCACCCCTCCACTTT
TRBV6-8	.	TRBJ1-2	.	CASSHPRRLGYTF	TGTGCCAGCAGTCACCCCCGGAGGCTTGGCTACACCTTC
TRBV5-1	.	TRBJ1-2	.	CASSWEAGNYGYTF	TGCGCCAGCAGCTGGGAGGCGGGTAACTATGGCTACACCTTC
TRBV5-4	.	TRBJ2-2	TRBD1	CASSRGQDWYTGELFF	TGTGCCAGCAGCCGGGGACAGGATTGGTACACCGGGGAGCTGTTTTTT
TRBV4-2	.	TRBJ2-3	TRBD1	CASSQGDRVGPTDTQYF	TGTGCCAGCAGCCAAGGAGACAGGGTGGGCCCCACGGATACGCAGTATTTT
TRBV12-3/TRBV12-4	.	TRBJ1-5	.	CASSTGDQPQHF	TGTGCCAGCAGTACAGGAGATCAGCCCCAGCATTTT
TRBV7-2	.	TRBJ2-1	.	CASSPFGDTYNEQFF	TGTGCCAGCAGCCCCTTTGGGGACACCTACAATGAGCAGTTCTTC
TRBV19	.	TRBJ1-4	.	CASSIGGKKLFF	TGTGCCAGTAGTATCGGGGGAAAGAAACTGTTTTTT
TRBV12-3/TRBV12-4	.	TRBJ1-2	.	CASSFVDFPGYTF	TGTGCCAGCAGTTTTGTAGACTTCCCGGGCTACACCTTC
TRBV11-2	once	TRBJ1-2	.	CASSHQGGDGYTF	TGTGCCAGCAGCCACCAGGGAGGAGATGGCTACACCTTC
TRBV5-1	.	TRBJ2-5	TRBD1	CASSVTGGSETQYF	TGCGCCAGCAGCGTGACAGGGGGCTCGGAGACCCAGTACTTC
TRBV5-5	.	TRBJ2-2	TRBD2	CASSFPGLATSNTGELFF	TGTGCCAGCAGCTTCCCGGGACTAGCGACCTCGAACACCGGGGAGCTGTTTTTT
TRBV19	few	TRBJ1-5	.	CASSIRGGGDQPQHF	TGTGCCAGTAGTATAAGGGGCGGGGGCGATCAGCCCCAGCATTTT
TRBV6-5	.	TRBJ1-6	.	CASSLDSAYNSPLHF	TGTGCCAGCAGCCTGGACAGTGCCTATAATTCACCCCTCCACTTT
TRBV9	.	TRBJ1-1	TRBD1	CASSPGTGLDTEAFF	TGTGCCAGCAGCCCGGGGACAGGGTTGGACACTGAAGCTTTCTTT
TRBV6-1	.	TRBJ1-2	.	CASSDHRAYGYTF	TGTGCCAGCAGTGACCACAGGGCCTATGGCTACACCTTC
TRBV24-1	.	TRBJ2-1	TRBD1	CATSAELPGTGGRLMGNEQFF	TGTGCCACCAGTGCCGAGCTTCCCGGGACAGGGGGTAGGCTAATGGGTAATGAGCAGTTCTTC
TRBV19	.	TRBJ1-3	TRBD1	CASSALPGQGAFSGNTIYF	TGTGCCAGTAGTGCCCTACCGGGACAGGGGGCTTTCTCTGGAAACACCATATATTTT
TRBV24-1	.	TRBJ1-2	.	CATSDTDSGYGYTF	TGTGCCACCAGTGATACCGACTCAGGGTATGGCTACACCTTC
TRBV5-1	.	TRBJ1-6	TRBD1	CASSLGQGSSYNSPLHF	TGCGCCAGCAGCTTAGGACAGGGGAGCTCCTATAATTCACCCCTCCACTTT
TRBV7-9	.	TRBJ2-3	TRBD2	CASSLWASGVTDTQYF	TGTGCCAGCAGCTTATGGGCTAGCGGGGTCACAGATACGCAGTATTTT
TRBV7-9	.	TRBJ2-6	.	CASSLSVPGANVLTF	TGTGCCAGCAGCTTATCCGTTCCTGGGGCCAACGTCCTGACTTTC
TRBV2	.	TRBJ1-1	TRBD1	CASRDRDTEAFF	TGTGCCAGCAGGGACAGGGACACTGAAGCTTTCTTT
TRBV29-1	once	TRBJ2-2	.	CSGRIEGMTGELFF	TGCAGCGGGAGAATCGAGGGAATGACCGGGGAGCTGTTTTTT
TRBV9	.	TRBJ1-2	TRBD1	CASSGLGTGPNYGYTF	TGTGCCAGCAGCGGGTTAGGGACAGGCCCTAACTATGGCTACACCTTC
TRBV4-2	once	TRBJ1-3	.	CASSQDLGRRQTLVGHTIYF	TGTGCCAGCAGCCAAGATCTGGGAAGGAGACAGACCTTAGTAGGGCACACCATATATTTT
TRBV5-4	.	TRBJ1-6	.	CASSLDRNSPLHF	TGTGCCAGCAGTTTGGACAGAAATTCACCCCTCCACTTT
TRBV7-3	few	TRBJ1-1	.	CASSTSVNTEAFF	TGTGCCAGCAGCACCTCGGTGAACACTGAAGCTTTCTTT
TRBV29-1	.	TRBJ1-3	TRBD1	CSVGTTGFGNTIYF	TGCAGCGTTGGGACGACAGGGTTCGGAAACACCATATATTTT
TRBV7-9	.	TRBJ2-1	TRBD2	CASSLRSRTSGYNEQFF	TGTGCCAGCAGCTTAAGGTCGCGGACTAGCGGTTACAATGAGCAGTTCTTC
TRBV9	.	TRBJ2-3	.	CASSVGTVTDTQYF	TGTGCCAGCAGCGTAGGGACAGTGACAGATACGCAGTATTTT
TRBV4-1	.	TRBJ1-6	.	CASSQGRGSSYNSPLHF	TGCGCCAGCAGCCAAGGACGGGGGAGCTCCTATAATTCACCCCTCCACTTT
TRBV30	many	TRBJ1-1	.	CAGSRLGAEAFF	TGTGCCGGCAGCAGGTTGGGAGCTGAAGCTTTCTTT
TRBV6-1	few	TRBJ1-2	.	CASSESRPGLYGYTF	TGTGCCAGCAGTGAATCTCGTCCAGGACTCTATGGCTACACCTTC
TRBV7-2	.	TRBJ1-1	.	CASSLYLEAFF	TGTGCCAGCAGCTTATATTTAGAAGCTTTCTTT
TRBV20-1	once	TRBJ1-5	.	CSATPGGPQHF	TGCAGTGCTACGCCGGGGGGGCCCCAGCATTTT
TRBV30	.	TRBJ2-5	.	CAWRREVETQYF	TGTGCCTGGAGGAGGGAAGTAGAGACCCAGTACTTC
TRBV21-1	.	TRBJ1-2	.	CASSKGGRCGTGPNYGYTF	TGTGCCAGCAGCAAAGGCGGTCGATGCGGGACAGGTCCTAACTATGGCTACACCTTC
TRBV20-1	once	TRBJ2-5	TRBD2	CSASPPTSGQETQYF	TGCAGTGCTAGTCCTCCTACTAGCGGGCAAGAGACCCAGTACTTC
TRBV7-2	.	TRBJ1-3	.	CASSYVGSSGNTIYF	TGTGCCAGCAGCTACGTTGGGAGCTCTGGAAACACCATATATTTT
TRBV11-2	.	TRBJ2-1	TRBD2	CASAWGGNEQFF	TGTGCCAGCGCTTGGGGGGGAAATGAGCAGTTCTTC
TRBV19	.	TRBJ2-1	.	CASSKELVLHEQFF	TGTGCCAGTAGTAAGGAACTAGTTCTCCATGAGCAGTTCTTC
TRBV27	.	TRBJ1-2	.	CASSQRGQPIYGYTF	TGTGCCAGCAGCCAACGTGGACAGCCAATCTATGGCTACACCTTC
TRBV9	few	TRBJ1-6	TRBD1	CASSAPAGGDSPLHF	TGTGCCAGCAGCGCCCCGGCAGGGGGCGATTCACCCCTCCACTTT